The clone carrying this T cell receptor (beta chain) was detected ten times or more. This specimen belongs to a study of T cell responses to AZD1222 COVID-19 vaccine. TCRdb's table, derived via immunoSEQ multiplex PCR, lists solely in-frame clones and lacks some. The data contain around 130,000 clones, roughly 87% of them singletons. This CDR3 is built from 14 residues. Trimming removed 0 bases at V and 0 bases at J, with 8 bases between. Germline CDR1 reads SQVTM; CDR2 reads ANQGSEA. The chain recombines TRBV29-1 with TRBJ1-2; D not resolved. The source is an adult who received the AZD1222 COVID-19 vaccine. The starting material was peripheral blood, obtained 28 days after the second AZD1222 dose. In DNA, the CDR3 is TGCAGCGTTGAAGACGGGAATTCTAACTATGGCTACACCTTC. This encodes CSVEDGNSNYGYTF.